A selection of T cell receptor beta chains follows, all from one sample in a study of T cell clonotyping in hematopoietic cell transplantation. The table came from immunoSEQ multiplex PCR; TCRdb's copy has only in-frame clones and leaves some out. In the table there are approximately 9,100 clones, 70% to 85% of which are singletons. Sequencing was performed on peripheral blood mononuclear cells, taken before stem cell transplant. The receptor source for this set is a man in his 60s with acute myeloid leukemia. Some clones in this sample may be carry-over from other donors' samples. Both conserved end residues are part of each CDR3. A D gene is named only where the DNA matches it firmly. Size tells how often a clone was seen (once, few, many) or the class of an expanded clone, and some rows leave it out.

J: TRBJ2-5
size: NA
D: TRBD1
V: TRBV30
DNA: TGTGCCTGGAGTGGGGACAGGGTCTCCTTAGAGACCCAGTACTTC
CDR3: CAWSGDRVSLETQYF

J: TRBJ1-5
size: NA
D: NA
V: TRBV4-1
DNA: TGCGCCAGCAGCCAAGATTGGGAAGGTTACAATCAGCCCCAGCATTTT
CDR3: CASSQDWEGYNQPQHF

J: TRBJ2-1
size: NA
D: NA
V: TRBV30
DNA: TGTGCCTGGAGTATCTATCCAGGGTGGAATGAGCAGTTCTTC
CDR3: CAWSIYPGWNEQFF

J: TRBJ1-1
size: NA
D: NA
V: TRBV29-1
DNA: TGCAGCGTTGTCAAGGGGCAGTTGAACACTGAAGCTTTCTTT
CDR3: CSVVKGQLNTEAFF

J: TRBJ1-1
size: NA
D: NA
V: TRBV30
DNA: TGTGCCTGGGGGGACGCCCCTACCGAAGCTTTCTTT
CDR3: CAWGDAPTEAFF

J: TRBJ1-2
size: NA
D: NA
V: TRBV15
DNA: TGTGCCACCTTTGGAGCAGGGGGCTACACCTTC
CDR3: CATFGAGGYTF

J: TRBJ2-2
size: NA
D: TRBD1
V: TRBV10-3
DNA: TGTGCCATCACCTCCGGACAGGGAGTGAACACCGGGGAGCTGTTTTTT
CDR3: CAITSGQGVNTGELFF

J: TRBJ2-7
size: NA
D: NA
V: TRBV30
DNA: TGTGCCTGGAGTGGTCAGTACGAGCAGTACTTC
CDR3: CAWSGQYEQYF

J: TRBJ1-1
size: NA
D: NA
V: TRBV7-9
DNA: TGTGCCAGCAGCTTAGAGACGACTGAAGCTTTCTTT
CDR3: CASSLETTEAFF

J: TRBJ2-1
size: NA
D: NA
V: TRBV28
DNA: TGTGCCAGCAGTTTAACGTACGTAGAGCAGTTCTTC
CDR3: CASSLTYVEQFF

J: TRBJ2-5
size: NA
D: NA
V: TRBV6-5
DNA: TGTGCCAGCAGACTAACAGGGATCGAGACCCAGTACTTC
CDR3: CASRLTGIETQYF

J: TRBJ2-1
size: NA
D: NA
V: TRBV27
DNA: TGTGCCAGCAGTTTATTGGCCGAGGCAGATGAGCAGTTCTTC
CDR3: CASSLLAEADEQFF

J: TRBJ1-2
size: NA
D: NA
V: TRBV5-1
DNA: TGCGCCAGCAGCTTAACAGGGAACAACTATGGCTACACCTTC
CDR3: CASSLTGNNYGYTF

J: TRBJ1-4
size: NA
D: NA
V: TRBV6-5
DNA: TGTGCCAGCAGTCGGGACGGGGACAATGAAAAACTGTTTTTT
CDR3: CASSRDGDNEKLFF

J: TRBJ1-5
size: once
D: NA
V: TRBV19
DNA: TGTGCCAGTAGTCAGGAGGGGGGGGTTCATCAGCCCCAGCATTTT
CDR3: CASSQEGGVHQPQHF

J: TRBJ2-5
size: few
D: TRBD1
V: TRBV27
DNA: TGTGCCAGCAGTAACAGGGGTGCCTGGAGGGAGACCCAGTACTTC
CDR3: CASSNRGAWRETQYF

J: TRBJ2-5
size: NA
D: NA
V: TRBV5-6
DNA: TGTGCCAGCAGTTCCCTCGGCCAAGAGACCCAGTACTTC
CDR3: CASSSLGQETQYF

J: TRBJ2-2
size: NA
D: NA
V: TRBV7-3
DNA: TGTGCCAGCAGCTTAGGGATTGGGGGGGAGCTGTTTTTT
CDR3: CASSLGIGGELFF

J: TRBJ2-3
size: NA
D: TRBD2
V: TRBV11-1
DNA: TGTGCCAGCAGCTTTAGCGGGGGGGCCGGAGATACGCAGTATTTT
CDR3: CASSFSGGAGDTQYF

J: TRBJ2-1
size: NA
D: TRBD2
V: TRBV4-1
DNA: TGCGCCAGCAGCCATTTCGGGACTAGCGGGGTCAATGAGCAGTTCTTC
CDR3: CASSHFGTSGVNEQFF

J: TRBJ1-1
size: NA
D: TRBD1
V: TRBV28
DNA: TGTGCCAGCAGGGGAGGACAGGGGATCAGTGAAGCTTTCTTT
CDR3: CASRGGQGISEAFF

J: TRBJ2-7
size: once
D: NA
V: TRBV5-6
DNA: TGTGCCAGCAGCGTCGGACTCTACGAGCAGTACTTC
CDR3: CASSVGLYEQYF

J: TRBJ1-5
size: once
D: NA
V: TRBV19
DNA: TGTGCCAGTAGTATGCTGGCAGGGGATCAGCCCCAGCATTTT
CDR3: CASSMLAGDQPQHF

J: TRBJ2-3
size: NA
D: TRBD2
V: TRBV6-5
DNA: TGTGCCAGCAGTTACGAGGGAGGGCCCGGAGATACGCAGTATTTT
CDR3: CASSYEGGPGDTQYF

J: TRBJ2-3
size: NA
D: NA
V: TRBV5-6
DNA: TGTGCCAGCAGCTTTGCGGCGGGGGATACGCAGTATTTT
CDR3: CASSFAAGDTQYF

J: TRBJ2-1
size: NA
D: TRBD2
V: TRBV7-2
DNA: TGTGCCAGCAGCTTAGGGCGGGAGGCCCACAATGAGCAGTTCTTC
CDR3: CASSLGREAHNEQFF

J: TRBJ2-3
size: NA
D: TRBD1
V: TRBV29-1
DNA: TGCAGCTTACGGGACAGCGGCACAGATACGCAGTATTTT
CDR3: CSLRDSGTDTQYF